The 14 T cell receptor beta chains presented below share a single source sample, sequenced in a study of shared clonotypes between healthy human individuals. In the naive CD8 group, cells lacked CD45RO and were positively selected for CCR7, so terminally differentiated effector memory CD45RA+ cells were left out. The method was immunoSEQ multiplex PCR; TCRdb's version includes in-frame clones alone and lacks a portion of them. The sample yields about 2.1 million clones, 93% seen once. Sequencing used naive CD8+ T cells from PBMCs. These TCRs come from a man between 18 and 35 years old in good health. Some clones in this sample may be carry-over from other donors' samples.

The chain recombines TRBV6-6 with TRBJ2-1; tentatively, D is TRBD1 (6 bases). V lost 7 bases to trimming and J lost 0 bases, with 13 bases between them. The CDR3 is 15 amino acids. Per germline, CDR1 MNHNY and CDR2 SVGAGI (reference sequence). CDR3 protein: CASTIDRSSYNEQFF. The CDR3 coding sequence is TGTGCCAGCACCATAGACAGGAGCTCCTACAATGAGCAGTTCTTC.

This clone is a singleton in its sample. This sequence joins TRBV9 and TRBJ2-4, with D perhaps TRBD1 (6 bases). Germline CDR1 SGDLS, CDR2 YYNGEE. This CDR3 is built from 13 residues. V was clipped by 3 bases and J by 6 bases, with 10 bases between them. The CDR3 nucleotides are TGTGCCAGCAGCGGACAGGACGGAAACATTCAGTACTTC. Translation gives CASSGQDGNIQYF. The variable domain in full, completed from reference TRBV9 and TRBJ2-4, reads DSGVTQTPKHLITATGQRVTLRCSPRSGDLSVYWYQQSLDQGLQFLIQYYNGEERAKGNILERFSAQQFPDLHSELNLSSLELGDSALYFCASSGQDGNIQYFGAGTRLSVL.

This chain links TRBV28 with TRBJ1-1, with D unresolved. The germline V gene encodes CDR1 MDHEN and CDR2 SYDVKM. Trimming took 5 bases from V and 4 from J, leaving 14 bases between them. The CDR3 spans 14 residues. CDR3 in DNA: TGTGCCAGCAGTCTTGACGGTCGAGGCACTGAAGCTTTCTTT. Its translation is CASSLDGRGTEAFF.

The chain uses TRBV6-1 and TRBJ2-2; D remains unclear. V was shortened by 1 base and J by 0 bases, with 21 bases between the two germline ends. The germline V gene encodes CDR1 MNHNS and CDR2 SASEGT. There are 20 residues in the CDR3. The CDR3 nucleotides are TGTGCCAGCAGTGAAGAGGGCCCAGTCCGATTTTTATCGAACACCGGGGAGCTGTTTTTT. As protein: CASSEEGPVRFLSNTGELFF.

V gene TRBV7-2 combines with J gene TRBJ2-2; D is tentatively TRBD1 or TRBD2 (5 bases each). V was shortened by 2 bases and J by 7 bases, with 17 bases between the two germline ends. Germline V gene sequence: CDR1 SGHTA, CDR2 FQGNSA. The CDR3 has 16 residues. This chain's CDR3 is CASSLLPRGPHGELFF. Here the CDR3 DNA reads TGTGCCAGCAGCTTACTCCCCCGGGGACCCCACGGGGAGCTGTTTTTT.

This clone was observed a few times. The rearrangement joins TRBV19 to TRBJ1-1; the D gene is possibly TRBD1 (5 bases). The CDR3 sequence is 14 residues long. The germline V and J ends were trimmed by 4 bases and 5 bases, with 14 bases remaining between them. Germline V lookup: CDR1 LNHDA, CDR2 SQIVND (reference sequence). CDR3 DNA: TGTGCCAGTAGTAACTTCCGCGGGGGGACTGAAGCTTTCTTT. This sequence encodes CASSNFRGGTEAFF.

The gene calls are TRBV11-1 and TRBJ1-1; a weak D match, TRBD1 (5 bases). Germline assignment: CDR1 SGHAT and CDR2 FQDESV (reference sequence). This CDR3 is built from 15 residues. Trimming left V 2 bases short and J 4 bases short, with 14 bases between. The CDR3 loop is CASSLYRGDFTEAFF. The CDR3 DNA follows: TGTGCCAGCAGCTTATACAGAGGGGATTTCACTGAAGCTTTCTTT.

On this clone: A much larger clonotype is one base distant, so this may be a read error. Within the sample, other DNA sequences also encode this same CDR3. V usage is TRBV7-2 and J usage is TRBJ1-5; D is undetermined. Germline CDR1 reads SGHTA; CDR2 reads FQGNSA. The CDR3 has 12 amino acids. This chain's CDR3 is CASSLGNQPQHF. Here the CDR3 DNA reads TGTGCCAGCAGTTTAGGCAATCAGCCCCAGCATTTT.

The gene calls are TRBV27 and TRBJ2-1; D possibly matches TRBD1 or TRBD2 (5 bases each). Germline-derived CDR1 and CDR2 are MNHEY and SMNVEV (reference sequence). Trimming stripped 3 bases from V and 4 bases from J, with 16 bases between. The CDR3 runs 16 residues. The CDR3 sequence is CASSFQGLGVYNEQFF. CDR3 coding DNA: TGTGCCAGCAGTTTCCAAGGTCTGGGGGTATACAATGAGCAGTTCTTC.

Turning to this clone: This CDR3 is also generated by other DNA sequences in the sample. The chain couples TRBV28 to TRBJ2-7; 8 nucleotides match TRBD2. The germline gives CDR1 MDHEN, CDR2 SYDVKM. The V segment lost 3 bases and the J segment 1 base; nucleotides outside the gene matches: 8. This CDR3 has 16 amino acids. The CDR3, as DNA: TGTGCCAGCAGTTTCCCCCTCGCGGGAGGATCCTACGAGCAGTACTTC. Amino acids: CASSFPLAGGSYEQYF.

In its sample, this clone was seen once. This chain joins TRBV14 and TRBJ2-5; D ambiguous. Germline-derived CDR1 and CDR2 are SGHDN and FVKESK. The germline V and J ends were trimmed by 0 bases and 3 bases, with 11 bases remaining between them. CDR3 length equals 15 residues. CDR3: CASSQDSSWKETQYF. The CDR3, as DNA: TGTGCCAGCAGCCAAGATAGCTCGTGGAAAGAGACCCAGTACTTC.

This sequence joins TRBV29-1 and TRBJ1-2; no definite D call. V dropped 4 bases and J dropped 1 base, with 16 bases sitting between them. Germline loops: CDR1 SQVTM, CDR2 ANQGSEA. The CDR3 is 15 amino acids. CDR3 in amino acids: CSVVIRDLNNYGYTF. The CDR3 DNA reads TGCAGCGTTGTCATTAGAGACTTGAATAACTATGGCTACACCTTC. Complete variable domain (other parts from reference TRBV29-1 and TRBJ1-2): SAVISQKPSRDICQRGTSLTIQCQVDSQVTMMFWYRQQPGQSLTLIATANQGSEATYESGFVIDKFPISRPNLTFSTLTVSNMSPEDSSIYLCSVVIRDLNNYGYTFGSGTRLTVV.

CDR3 residues: CASSWSPNEQFF. The CDR3 bases are TGTGCCAGCAGCTGGAGTCCCAATGAGCAGTTCTTC. The chain combines TRBV7-8 with TRBJ2-1; no firm D call. Trimming took off 4 bases at V and 6 bases at J, with 7 bases between the two ends. Germline V gene lookup returns CDR1 SGHVS and CDR2 FQNEAQ. The CDR3 extends over 12 amino acids.

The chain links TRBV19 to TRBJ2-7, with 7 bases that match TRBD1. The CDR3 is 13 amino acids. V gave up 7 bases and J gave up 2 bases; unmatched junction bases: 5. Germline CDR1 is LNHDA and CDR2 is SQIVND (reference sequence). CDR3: CASKEGQTYEQYF. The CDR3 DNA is TGTGCCAGTAAAGAGGGACAGACCTACGAGCAGTACTTC.